This T cell receptor (beta chain) was obtained from a study of T cell responses to AZD1222 COVID-19 vaccine. General study results and limits: Among the donors, most were white British and more were female, and clonal diversity was possibly underestimated. Only a handful of AZD1222 recipients were seropositive at baseline.

To note about this clone: Its antigen is unidentified.

Using immunoSEQ multiplex PCR, the repertoire was profiled, and TCRdb retains in-frame clones only, with some absent. Here the sample spans roughly 120,000 clones, roughly nine tenths being singletons. Looked up from germline, CDR1 is SNHLY and CDR2 is FYNNEI. The CDR3 has 14 amino acids. V lost 6 bases and J 7 bases, leaving 13 bases between the germline ends. The receptor's source is an adult who received the AZD1222 COVID-19 vaccine. Specimen: peripheral blood, collected 28 days after the second AZD1222 dose. V is TRBV2 and J is TRBJ1-6, with a weak D call TRBD1 (6 bases). This CDR3 is CASSPGGGNSPLHF. Written as DNA, the CDR3 is TGTGCCAGCAGCCCGGGAGGGGGGAATTCACCCCTCCACTTT.